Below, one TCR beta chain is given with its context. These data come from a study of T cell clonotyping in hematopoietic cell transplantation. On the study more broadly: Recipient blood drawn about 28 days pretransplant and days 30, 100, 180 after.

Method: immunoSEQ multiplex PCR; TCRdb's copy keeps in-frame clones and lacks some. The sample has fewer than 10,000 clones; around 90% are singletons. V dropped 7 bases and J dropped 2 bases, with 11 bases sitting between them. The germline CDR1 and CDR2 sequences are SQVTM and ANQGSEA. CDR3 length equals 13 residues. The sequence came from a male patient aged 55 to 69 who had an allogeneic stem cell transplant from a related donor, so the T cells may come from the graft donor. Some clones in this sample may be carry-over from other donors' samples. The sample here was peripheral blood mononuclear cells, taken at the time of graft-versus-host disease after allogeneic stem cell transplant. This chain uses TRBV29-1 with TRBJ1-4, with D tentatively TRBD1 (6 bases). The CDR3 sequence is CSATGPTNEKLFF. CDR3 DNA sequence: TGCAGCGCAACAGGGCCGACTAATGAAAAACTGTTTTTT.